One and the same sample provided the 8 T cell receptor beta chains below, sequenced in a study of blood T cell repertoires in COVID-19. Sequencing used immunoSEQ multiplex PCR; TCRdb keeps in-frame clones, though not all of them. This table holds 87,000 or so clones, roughly 84% found once. Sequencing was done on a sample of peripheral blood. The receptors were sampled from a woman older than 75 with COVID-19, enrolled during active disease.

V usage is TRBV27 and J usage is TRBJ2-7; maybe TRBD1 (5 bases). V was pared by 5 bases and J by 0 bases, with 14 bases between. Germline values: CDR1 MNHEY, CDR2 SMNVEV (reference sequence). The CDR3 sequence is 15 residues long. CDR3 nucleotide sequence: TGTGCCAGCAGTCCTCGACAGTTTCTCTCCTACGAGCAGTACTTC. Translation gives CASSPRQFLSYEQYF.

The chain is built from TRBV9 and TRBJ2-7, with 7 positions matching TRBD2. The germline CDR1 and CDR2 sequences are SGDLS and YYNGEE. Germline trimming cut 4 bases from V and 3 bases from J; bases unmatched to any gene: 7. The CDR3 runs 14 residues. CDR3 DNA sequence: TGTGCCAGCAGCCCGGCGGGAGTAGGCTACGAGCAGTACTTC. Amino acid sequence: CASSPAGVGYEQYF.

CDR3 coding DNA: TGTGCCAGCAGCCCCGCTAGCGGGAGGGCGAACTACAATGAGCAGTTCTTC. Its protein product is CASSPASGRANYNEQFF. The chain has TRBV11-2 and TRBJ2-1, with 12 nucleotides matching TRBD2. The ends lost 5 bases at V and 3 bases at J; junction bases unmatched: 8. Germline CDR1 and CDR2: SGHAT and FQNNGV. The CDR3 runs 17 residues.

This chain links TRBV18 with TRBJ2-7; 10 nucleotides agree with TRBD2. V was clipped by 1 base and J by 4 bases; unmatched bases: 13. CDR3 size: 18 residues. CDR1 and CDR2 (germline): KGHSH, LQKENI. The CDR3 loop reads CASSPRVGLAVPEYEQYF. The CDR3 DNA reads as TGTGCCAGCTCACCACGGGTCGGACTAGCGGTGCCAGAATACGAGCAGTACTTC.

This clone came up a few times. This chain connects TRBV27 to TRBJ2-7, with TRBD2 matching over 14 bases. The CDR3 has 16 residues. V gave up 6 bases and J gave up 7 bases; unmatched junction bases: 11. Looked up from germline, CDR1 is MNHEY and CDR2 is SMNVEV (reference sequence). CDR3 nucleotides: TGTGCCAGCAGCCCCAGACTAGCGGGAGGGACCGGGGAGCAGTACTTC. Its translation is CASSPRLAGGTGEQYF.

This sequence joins TRBV29-1 and TRBJ2-7; 10 bases agree with TRBD1. Germline V gives CDR1 SQVTM, CDR2 ANQGSEA. With 4 bases clipped from V and 9 bases from J, the junction kept 15 bases outside the gene matches. The CDR3 runs 15 residues. CDR3 loop: CSVGSLGTGVVGQYF. The CDR3 DNA sequence: TGCAGCGTTGGGTCCCTCGGGACAGGGGTAGTGGGGCAGTACTTC.

V gene TRBV7-2 combines with J gene TRBJ2-3; D gene ambiguous. V lost 2 bases, J lost 3 bases, and 18 bases lay in between. This CDR3 is 17 amino acids long. Germline CDR1 and CDR2: SGHTA and FQGNSA. DNA for the CDR3: TGTGCCAGCAGCTTATCCCGATTGGGCGTTGATACAGATACGCAGTATTTT. Amino acid sequence: CASSLSRLGVDTDTQYF.

This clone was counted a single time. The chain employs TRBV4-1 and TRBJ1-4; 7 bases align to TRBD1. The J segment lost 0 bases and the V segment lost 3 bases, leaving 1 base of the junction unmatched. From germline, CDR1 is MGHRA and CDR2 YSYEKL. The CDR3 is 15 residues long. CDR3 residues: CASSQGTATNEKLFF. CDR3 in DNA: TGCGCCAGCAGCCAGGGGACAGCAACTAATGAAAAACTGTTTTTT.